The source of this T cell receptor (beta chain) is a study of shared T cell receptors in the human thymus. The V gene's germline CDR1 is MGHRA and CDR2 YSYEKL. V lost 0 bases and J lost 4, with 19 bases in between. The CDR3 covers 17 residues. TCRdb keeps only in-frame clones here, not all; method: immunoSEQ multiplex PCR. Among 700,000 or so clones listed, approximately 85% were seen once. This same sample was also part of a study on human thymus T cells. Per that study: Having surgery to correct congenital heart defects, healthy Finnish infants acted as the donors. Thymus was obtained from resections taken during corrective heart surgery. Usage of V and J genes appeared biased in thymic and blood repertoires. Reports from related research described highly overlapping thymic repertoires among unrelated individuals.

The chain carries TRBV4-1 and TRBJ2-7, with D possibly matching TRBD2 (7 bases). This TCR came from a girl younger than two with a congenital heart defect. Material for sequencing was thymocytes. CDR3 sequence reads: CASSQELGGGGIYEQYF. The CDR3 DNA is TGCGCCAGCAGCCAAGAGTTGGGAGGGGGAGGCATTTACGAGCAGTACTTC.